This entry describes one TCR beta chain. Other nucleotide sequences in the sample specify the same CDR3. The data stem from a study of T cell responses to AZD1222 COVID-19 vaccine. The table came from immunoSEQ multiplex PCR; TCRdb's copy has only in-frame clones and leaves some out. The table shows about 160,000 clones, with approximately 92% occurring only once. V was pared by 0 bases and J by 3 bases, with 7 bases between. Per the germline V gene, CDR1 is SGHRS and CDR2 is YFSETQ. CDR3 length: 13 residues. V usage is TRBV5-1 and J usage is TRBJ2-7; no firm D call. Sequences were derived from peripheral blood, sampled 28 days after the second AZD1222 dose. The sequence was collected from an adult who received the AZD1222 COVID-19 vaccine. CDR3 sequence (DNA): TGCGCCAGCAGCTTGGAGGTCAGCTACGAGCAGTACTTC. Its protein product is CASSLEVSYEQYF.